What follows are 24 T cell receptor beta chains derived from one specimen sequenced in a study of blood T cell repertoires in COVID-19. TCRdb's copy holds only in-frame clones and misses some; the assay was immunoSEQ multiplex PCR. The data show about 120,000 clones, around 87% seen once. The sequenced material came from peripheral blood. The receptors here all came from a woman aged 70-85 years with acute or convalescent COVID-19.

This clone was observed a few times. The chain combines TRBV5-1 with TRBJ2-7; 9 bases are a match to TRBD1. The CDR3 is 14 amino acids. Germline CDR1 and CDR2: SGHRS and YFSETQ. V lost 0 bases to trimming and J lost 3 bases; unmatched junction nucleotides: 1. CDR3 region: CASSLVGQGYEQYF. The CDR3 nucleotides read TGCGCCAGCAGCTTGGTGGGACAGGGCTACGAGCAGTACTTC.

The chain has TRBV6-6 and TRBJ2-1; a possible D gene is TRBD1 (6 bases). V lost 6 bases, J lost 5 bases, and 14 bases lay in between. The V gene's germline CDR1 is MNHNY and CDR2 SVGAGI (reference sequence). The CDR3 covers 14 residues. CDR3 in amino acids: CASSTGPRDNEQFF. CDR3 bases: TGTGCCAGCAGCACAGGGCCCAGGGACAATGAGCAGTTCTTC.

This clone ranks as medium-sized. The chain joins TRBV9 to TRBJ2-7; TRBD2 matches at 16 bases. Germline V lookup: CDR1 SGDLS, CDR2 YYNGEE. J gave up 2 bases and V 4 bases, and 3 bases lay outside the gene matches. This CDR3 region has 16 residues. The CDR3 reads CASSHGTSGGAYEQYF. As DNA, the CDR3 is TGTGCCAGCAGCCATGGGACTAGCGGGGGGGCCTACGAGCAGTACTTC.

The V gene is TRBV7-9, the J gene TRBJ2-2, with a possible D match to TRBD1 (6 bases). The germline CDR1 and CDR2 sequences are SEHNR and FQNEAQ (reference sequence). The CDR3 has 14 residues. As DNA, the CDR3 is TGTGGGGGACAAGGGATCTCGAACACCGGGGAGCTGTTTTTT. This encodes CGGQGISNTGELFF.

DNA for the CDR3: TGTGCCAGCAGCCAAGGGGTAGCGGGGCAAGAGACCCAGTACTTC. Translating gives CASSQGVAGQETQYF. The chain couples TRBV3-1 (or the pseudogene TRBV3-2) to TRBJ2-5, with 8 bases fitting TRBD2. CDR1 LGHDT and CDR2 YNNKEL come from the germline V gene (reference sequence). V lost 1 base, J lost 2 bases, and 3 bases stayed unmatched. CDR3 length: 15 amino acids.

The V call is TRBV6-5, the J call TRBJ1-3; 7 nucleotides align to TRBD1. With 6 bases clipped from V and 2 bases from J, the junction kept 4 bases outside the gene matches. The germline V gene encodes CDR1 MNHEY and CDR2 SVGAGI. The CDR3 contains 14 residues. The CDR3 bases are TGTGCCAGCAGGACGACAGGGACTGGAAACACCATATATTTT. Its protein is CASRTTGTGNTIYF.

The chain combines TRBV27 with TRBJ2-1, with 8 bases identical to TRBD1. Trimming took 6 bases from V and 2 from J; bases not matched to a gene: 3. The germline V gene encodes CDR1 MNHEY and CDR2 SMNVEV (reference sequence). This CDR3 has 14 amino acids. The CDR3 is CASRVDRAYNEQFF. The CDR3 nucleotides are TGTGCCAGCAGGGTGGACAGGGCCTACAATGAGCAGTTCTTC.

The rearrangement uses TRBV7-9 and TRBJ2-6, with a weak D call TRBD1 (5 bases). The germline V gene has CDR1 SEHNR and CDR2 FQNEAQ (reference sequence). The CDR3 is 17 amino acids. Trimming took off 1 base at V and 2 bases at J, with 12 bases between the two ends. CDR3 residues: CASSLVVRATGANVLTF. DNA for the CDR3: TGTGCCAGCAGCTTAGTGGTCAGGGCGACTGGGGCCAACGTCCTGACTTTC.

V and J are TRBV15 and TRBJ1-1; D uncertain. The CDR3 has 15 amino acids. Germline V gives CDR1 LNHNV, CDR2 YYDKDF (reference sequence). V was shortened by 1 base and J by 0 bases, with 9 bases between the two germline ends. CDR3 residues: CATSRARTVNTEAFF. In DNA form, the CDR3 reads TGTGCCACCAGCAGAGCCCGAACGGTGAACACTGAAGCTTTCTTT. Full variable domain (rest looked up from reference TRBV15 and TRBJ1-1): DAMVIQNPRYQVTQFGKPVTLSCSQTLNHNVMYWYQQKSSQAPKLLFHYYDKDFNNEADTPDNFQSRRPNTSFCFLDIRSPGLGDTAMYLCATSRARTVNTEAFFGQGTRLTVV.

V and J are TRBV5-5 and TRBJ2-7, with D possibly being TRBD2 (6 bases). Germline loops: CDR1 SGHKS, CDR2 YYEKEE (reference sequence). V shed 0 bases and J shed 1 base, with 14 bases lying between them. The CDR3 extends over 16 amino acids. The CDR3, as DNA: TGTGCCAGCAGCTTGGAACCAGGGACTGATTCCTACGAGCAGTACTTC. The encoded protein is CASSLEPGTDSYEQYF.

This rearrangement joins TRBV7-3 to TRBJ1-3; the D gene is possibly TRBD1 (6 bases). Trimming cost V 2 bases and J 0 bases, with 8 bases left between them. This CDR3 spans 15 amino acids. Germline V CDR1 and CDR2: SGHTA, FQGTGA. CDR3 region: CASSLGGYSGNTIYF. CDR3 nucleotide sequence: TGTGCCAGCAGCTTAGGGGGCTACTCTGGAAACACCATATATTTT. Filled out from reference TRBV7-3 and TRBJ1-3, the complete variable domain reads GAGVSQTPSNKVTEKGKYVELRCDPISGHTALYWYRQSLGQGPEFLIYFQGTGAADDSGLPNDRFFAVRPEGSVSTLKIQRTERGDSAVYLCASSLGGYSGNTIYFGEGSWLTVV.

This chain links TRBV18 with TRBJ1-5, with unresolved D. Germline V gene sequence: CDR1 KGHSH, CDR2 LQKENI. With 2 bases removed from V and 3 bases from J, the gap between germline ends came to 17 bases. The CDR3 runs to 17 residues. CDR3 sequence reads: CASSPTTAGLYNQPQHF. The DNA of the CDR3 is TGTGCCAGCTCACCAACAACCGCGGGATTATACAATCAGCCCCAGCATTTT.

In its sample, this clone was seen a few times. This chain links TRBV9 with TRBJ2-2; D is unresolved. The V and J ends lost 0 bases and 7 bases respectively, with 10 bases between them. The CDR3 is made up of 14 amino acids. Germline CDR1 reads SGDLS; CDR2 reads YYNGEE. This CDR3 reads CASSVGTSGGELFF. CDR3 coding DNA: TGTGCCAGCAGCGTAGGAACGTCCGGCGGGGAGCTGTTTTTT. The full variable domain, completed using reference TRBV9 and TRBJ2-2, is DSGVTQTPKHLITATGQRVTLRCSPRSGDLSVYWYQQSLDQGLQFLIQYYNGEERAKGNILERFSAQQFPDLHSELNLSSLELGDSALYFCASSVGTSGGELFFGEGSRLTVL.

The rearrangement joins TRBV7-2 to TRBJ2-1, with D possibly TRBD2 on 5 matching bases. Trimming cost V 4 bases and J 3 bases, with 22 bases left between them. The CDR3 contains 18 residues. The germline CDR1 and CDR2 sequences are SGHTA and FQGNSA. CDR3: CASSSDAIASIFYNEQFF. The CDR3 DNA follows: TGTGCCAGCAGCTCAGATGCCATAGCGAGCATTTTCTACAATGAGCAGTTCTTC. Complete variable domain (other parts from reference TRBV7-2 and TRBJ2-1): GAGVSQSPSNKVTEKGKDVELRCDPISGHTALYWYRQSLGQGLEFLIYFQGNSAPDKSGLPSDRFSAERTGGSVSTLTIQRTQQEDSAVYLCASSSDAIASIFYNEQFFGPGTRLTVL.

The chain joins TRBV10-1 to TRBJ1-2; D possibly corresponds to TRBD1 (5 bases). Germline values: CDR1 WNHNN, CDR2 SYGVQD (reference sequence). The CDR3 extends over 13 amino acids. With 2 bases removed from V and 2 bases from J, the gap between germline ends came to 6 bases. The CDR3 protein is CASSENRNYGYTF. The CDR3, as DNA: TGCGCCAGCAGTGAGAACAGGAACTATGGCTACACCTTC.

V gene TRBV5-1 combines with J gene TRBJ1-1, with a possible D match to TRBD1 (6 bases). The V gene's germline CDR1 is SGHRS and CDR2 YFSETQ. There are 15 residues in the CDR3. V was cut by 3 bases and J by 5 bases, with 17 bases left in between. The CDR3 sequence is CASSSTGMGETEAFF. Here the CDR3 DNA reads TGCGCCAGCAGCTCAACAGGGATGGGGGAAACTGAAGCTTTCTTT.

This chain uses TRBV2 with TRBJ1-1; no definite D call. The CDR3 contains 13 residues. The germline V and J ends were trimmed by 4 bases and 1 base, with 7 bases remaining between them. Germline V lookup: CDR1 SNHLY, CDR2 FYNNEI. CDR3 DNA sequence: TGTGCCAGCAGTGGTCAGGAGAACACTGAAGCTTTCTTT. Translating gives CASSGQENTEAFF.

Here the CDR3 reads CASSTAPGGSLNTGELFF. The CDR3 DNA reads as TGCGCCAGCAGCACGGCCCCAGGGGGGTCTCTGAACACCGGGGAGCTGTTTTTT. The rearrangement joins TRBV5-1 to TRBJ2-2; D possibly corresponds to TRBD1 (7 bases). The germline V gene encodes CDR1 SGHRS and CDR2 YFSETQ. CDR3 length: 18 residues. Deletions cut 4 bases from V and 1 base from J, with 20 bases between.

This rearrangement joins TRBV10-3 to TRBJ2-2; TRBD1 is a possible D gene (5 bases). Germline CDR1 ENHRY, CDR2 SYGVKD. Trimming pared 7 bases from V and 3 bases from J, leaving 15 bases between. This CDR3 comprises 15 residues. CDR3 bases: TGTGCCATCAAAGGGGTTCCTTGGGACACCGGGGAGCTGTTTTTT. This encodes CAIKGVPWDTGELFF.

The V call is TRBV5-1, the J call TRBJ1-1; 10 bases map to TRBD1. The CDR3 extends over 16 amino acids. CDR1 and CDR2 (germline): SGHRS, YFSETQ. V was pared by 2 bases and J by 5 bases, with 9 bases of the junction left unmatched. CDR3 residues: CASSFSPTGGPTEAFF. In nucleotides, the CDR3 is TGCGCCAGCAGCTTTTCACCGACAGGGGGCCCAACTGAAGCTTTCTTT.

This chain links TRBV25-1 with TRBJ1-4, with 9 bases lining up with TRBD1. CDR1 MGHDK and CDR2 SYGVNS come from the germline V gene. The CDR3 extends over 15 amino acids. Losses at the gene ends were 1 base for V and 8 bases for J; bases not matched to a gene: 5. CDR3 loop: CASSEWGTGREKLFF. CDR3 DNA sequence: TGTGCCAGCAGTGAATGGGGGACAGGGAGGGAAAAACTGTTTTTT.

A note on this clone: Being one base from a much bigger clone, this may be a read error. J is TRBJ1-2 and V is TRBV7-3, with TRBD1 matching 10 bases. Germline V lookup: CDR1 SGHTA, CDR2 FQGTGA. The CDR3 sequence is 14 residues long. J was trimmed by 3 bases and V by 3 bases; bases with no gene match: 1. The CDR3 here is CASSFGTGDYGYTF. CDR3 DNA: TGTGCCAGCAGCTTCGGGACAGGGGACTATGGCTACACCTTC. Drawing the rest from reference TRBV7-3 and TRBJ1-2, the complete variable domain is GAGVSQTPSNKVTEKGKYVELRCDPISGHTALYWYRQSLGQGPEFLIYFQGTGAADDSGLPNDRFFAVRPEGSVSTLKIQRTERGDSAVYLCASSFGTGDYGYTFGSGTRLTVV.

The V call is TRBV30, the J call TRBJ1-2; TRBD1 might be the D (5 bases). This CDR3 is 13 amino acids long. The V end was cut by 3 bases, the J end by 8 bases, with 16 bases between. Germline V gene data show CDR1 as GTSNPN and CDR2 as SVGIG (reference sequence). DNA of the CDR3: TGTGCCTGGAGATCTGGGGCAGGGTTCGGCTACACCTTC. It is translated as CAWRSGAGFGYTF.

The chain carries TRBV28 and TRBJ1-2, with D unclear. Germline V CDR1 and CDR2: MDHEN, SYDVKM. This CDR3 contains 12 residues. V was shortened by 2 bases and J by 5 bases, with 6 bases between the two germline ends. DNA for the CDR3: TGTGCCAGCAGTTTACCGGGGTATGGCTACACCTTC. Encoded protein: CASSLPGYGYTF.